Below, 10 T cell receptor beta chains from the same sample are listed, as sequenced in a study of blood T cell repertoires in COVID-19. The table came from immunoSEQ multiplex PCR; TCRdb's copy has only in-frame clones and leaves some out. Here the sample spans approximately 210,000 clones, approximately 84% being singletons. Source material: peripheral blood. The receptors here all came from a woman in her 50s with active or convalescent COVID-19.

This chain links TRBV6-5 with TRBJ1-1; maybe TRBD1 (5 bases). Germline V gene sequence: CDR1 MNHEY, CDR2 SVGAGI. V was clipped by 6 bases and J by 7 bases, with 21 bases between them. CDR3 size: 15 residues. Written as DNA, the CDR3 is TGTGCCAGCAGCTTGAGAGGGACTGAGGTTGATGAAGCTTTCTTT. It translates to CASSLRGTEVDEAFF.

This clone has a handful of counts. V usage is TRBV29-1 and J usage is TRBJ1-2, with a tentative D call TRBD1 (5 bases). Germline CDR1 reads SQVTM; CDR2 reads ANQGSEA. V was pared by 1 base and J by 3 bases, with 18 bases between. This CDR3 has 16 amino acids. The CDR3 nucleotides read TGCAGCGTTGAAGGGCCGCAGGGCAGGGCGGACTATGGCTACACCTTC. Residues: CSVEGPQGRADYGYTF.

V and J are TRBV2 and TRBJ2-5; weak D call: TRBD1 (5 bases). The germline V gene encodes CDR1 SNHLY and CDR2 FYNNEI. The germline V and J ends were trimmed by 4 bases and 2 bases, with 8 bases remaining between them. The length of the CDR3 is 13 residues. For the CDR3, the DNA is TGTGCCAGCAGTGGGCAGGGTCAAGAGACCCAGTACTTC. Amino acids: CASSGQGQETQYF.

The V and J genes are TRBV15 and TRBJ1-2; D is ambiguous. The CDR3 consists of 20 residues. V was shortened by 0 bases and J by 0 bases, with 23 bases between the two germline ends. CDR1 and CDR2 (germline): LNHNV, YYDKDF (reference sequence). The CDR3 nucleotides are TGTGCCACCAGCAGAGATAAGGAGACGGGCAGTAGGACTCCTAACTATGGCTACACCTTC. Translation: CATSRDKETGSRTPNYGYTF.

The gene calls are TRBV12-5 and TRBJ1-1; 7 bases agree with TRBD1. V dropped 5 bases and J dropped 6; count of bases not matched to a gene: 9. Germline CDR1 is LGHNT and CDR2 is FRNRAP. This CDR3 region has 14 residues. For the CDR3, the DNA is TGTGCTAGTGGTATAACCTCGGACAGGCCTGAAGCTTTCTTT. Amino acid sequence: CASGITSDRPEAFF.

The genes are TRBV5-6 and TRBJ2-2; 8 positions agree with TRBD1. V lost 4 bases to trimming and J lost 7 bases; unmatched junction nucleotides: 12. The CDR3 covers 16 residues. Germline V CDR1 and CDR2: SGHDT, YYEEEE. The CDR3 region is CASSPGQVLFSGELFF. CDR3 nucleotide sequence: TGTGCCAGCAGCCCGGGACAGGTACTTTTCAGCGGGGAGCTGTTTTTT.

This clone appeared once. Other DNA sequences in this sample translate to the same CDR3. The chain combines TRBV7-6 with TRBJ2-7, with 7 bases lining up with TRBD1. J was trimmed by 0 bases and V by 5 bases; bases with no gene match: 4. Germline lookup yields CDR1 SGHVS and CDR2 FNYEAQ. The CDR3 consists of 14 residues. The CDR3 coding sequence is TGTGCCAGCAGCCTCAGACAGGGCTCCTACGAGCAGTACTTC. It specifies CASSLRQGSYEQYF.

The chain combines TRBV6-5 with TRBJ1-6, with D unresolved. V lost 6 bases, J lost 4 bases, and 7 bases lay in between. Germline V gene data show CDR1 as MNHEY and CDR2 as SVGAGI. The CDR3 has 13 amino acids. CDR3 coding DNA: TGTGCCAGCAGGACACGATATAATTCACCCCTCCACTTT. This translates into CASRTRYNSPLHF.

The chain is built from TRBV5-1 and TRBJ1-2; 8 nucleotides agree with TRBD1. After removal of 4 bases from V and 4 bases from J, the junction contained 12 bases not matched to a gene. The CDR3 has 16 amino acids. Germline V gives CDR1 SGHRS, CDR2 YFSETQ. As DNA, the CDR3 is TGCGCCAGCAGCGCCGCAGGACAGGGTGGTCCCTATGGCTACACCTTC. It translates to CASSAAGQGGPYGYTF.

This sequence joins TRBV24-1 and TRBJ1-5, with D hard to call. The CDR3 contains 17 residues. V was trimmed by 3 bases and J by 0 bases, leaving 14 bases between them. Looked up from germline, CDR1 is KGHDR and CDR2 is SFDVKD. The CDR3 DNA is TGTGCCACCAGTGATCCCCCCGGACGGGATAGCAATCAGCCCCAGCATTTT. It codes for CATSDPPGRDSNQPQHF.